A selection of T cell receptor beta chains follows, all from one sample in a study of response to subunit inactivated influenza vaccine. TCRdb recomputed calls from the RT-PCR reads with MiXCR, one row per CDR3 protein. The table records some 640,000 distinct CDR3 sequences, around 14% of them present only once. This specimen consisted of PBMCs from blood, obtained 14 to 15 days before vaccination. Receptors originate from a man aged 50 to 60 who received an inactivated influenza vaccine. CDR3s include the opening cysteine and the closing phenylalanine or tryptophan. Each record gives: V gene, D gene, J gene, clone size, CDR3 protein, CDR3 DNA. The D gene is left open where the match is weak. Only part of the rows carry a size: once, few, many, or a class if the clone is expanded.

v_call: TRBV3-1
d_call: NA
j_call: TRBJ1-5
clone_size: NA
cdr3_aa: CATGLGNQPQHF
cdr3_nt: TGTGCCACCGGTCTTGGCAATCAGCCCCAGCATTTT

v_call: TRBV7-2
d_call: TRBD1
j_call: TRBJ1-6
clone_size: few
cdr3_aa: CASSLTGTGGRNSPLHF
cdr3_nt: TGTGCCAGCAGCCTTACCGGGACAGGGGGCAGGAATTCACCCCTCCACTTT

v_call: TRBV5-6
d_call: NA
j_call: TRBJ2-5
clone_size: few
cdr3_aa: CASSYGGEETQYF
cdr3_nt: TGTGCCAGCAGCTATGGGGGAGAAGAGACCCAGTACTTC

v_call: TRBV6-4
d_call: TRBD2
j_call: TRBJ2-5
clone_size: NA
cdr3_aa: CASSPMASGGPKTQYF
cdr3_nt: TGTGCCAGCAGTCCCATGGCTAGCGGGGGACCAAAGACCCAGTACTTC

v_call: TRBV7-6
d_call: NA
j_call: TRBJ2-3
clone_size: NA
cdr3_aa: CASSLGVRDTQYF
cdr3_nt: TGTGCCAGCAGCTTAGGGGTTAGGGATACGCAGTATTTT

v_call: TRBV3-1
d_call: TRBD2
j_call: TRBJ2-4
clone_size: NA
cdr3_aa: CASSQTPPSGSGKNIHYF
cdr3_nt: TGTGCCAGCAGCCAAACCCCCCCTAGCGGGAGTGGCAAAAACATTCACTACTTC

v_call: TRBV5-1
d_call: NA
j_call: TRBJ1-2
clone_size: few
cdr3_aa: CASSDGTANYGYTF
cdr3_nt: TGCGCCAGCAGCGACGGGACGGCGAACTATGGCTACACCTTC

v_call: TRBV7-2
d_call: TRBD1
j_call: TRBJ2-1
clone_size: NA
cdr3_aa: CASSLDRGHDEQFF
cdr3_nt: TGTGCCAGCAGCTTGGACAGGGGGCACGATGAGCAGTTCTTC

v_call: TRBV29-1
d_call: TRBD2
j_call: TRBJ2-1
clone_size: many
cdr3_aa: CSVESSGMSEQFF
cdr3_nt: TGCAGCGTTGAAAGTAGCGGGATGAGTGAGCAGTTCTTC

v_call: TRBV10-3
d_call: TRBD1
j_call: TRBJ1-2
clone_size: few
cdr3_aa: CAISADRGDGYTF
cdr3_nt: TGTGCCATCAGCGCTGACAGGGGAGATGGCTACACCTTC

v_call: TRBV9
d_call: NA
j_call: TRBJ2-6
clone_size: NA
cdr3_aa: CASSVVGNLLGGANVLTF
cdr3_nt: TGTGCCAGCAGCGTAGTAGGGAACCTTTTGGGCGGGGCCAACGTCCTGACTTTC

v_call: TRBV4-3
d_call: TRBD2
j_call: TRBJ2-5
clone_size: NA
cdr3_aa: CASTQEWGGQETQYF
cdr3_nt: TGCGCCAGCACCCAAGAGTGGGGGGGACAAGAGACCCAGTACTTC

v_call: TRBV11-2
d_call: NA
j_call: TRBJ2-1
clone_size: many
cdr3_aa: CASSFSDGGVMNEQFF
cdr3_nt: TGTGCCAGCAGCTTTAGTGACGGGGGAGTCATGAATGAGCAGTTCTTC

v_call: TRBV4-2
d_call: TRBD1
j_call: TRBJ1-3
clone_size: many
cdr3_aa: CASSRTGVSGNTIYF
cdr3_nt: TGTGCCAGCAGCCGAACAGGGGTCTCTGGAAACACCATATATTTT

v_call: TRBV20-1
d_call: TRBD2
j_call: TRBJ2-1
clone_size: NA
cdr3_aa: CSARGWAGEYNEQFF
cdr3_nt: TGCAGTGCTAGGGGATGGGCGGGAGAGTACAATGAGCAGTTCTTC

v_call: TRBV30
d_call: NA
j_call: TRBJ2-3
clone_size: NA
cdr3_aa: CAWRRTTDTQYF
cdr3_nt: TGTGCCTGGAGACGGACCACAGATACGCAGTATTTT

v_call: TRBV6-2/TRBV6-3
d_call: TRBD2
j_call: TRBJ2-1
clone_size: many
cdr3_aa: CASTGLAGELYEQFF
cdr3_nt: TGTGCCAGCACCGGACTAGCGGGGGAGCTTTATGAGCAGTTCTTC

v_call: TRBV4-2
d_call: NA
j_call: TRBJ2-1
clone_size: NA
cdr3_aa: CASSQVLGSYNEQFF
cdr3_nt: TGTGCCAGCAGCCAAGTACTAGGCTCCTACAATGAGCAGTTCTTC

v_call: TRBV5-6
d_call: NA
j_call: TRBJ2-7
clone_size: NA
cdr3_aa: CASSPGTSFEQYF
cdr3_nt: TGTGCCAGCAGCCCCGGGACTTCCTTTGAGCAGTACTTC

v_call: TRBV28
d_call: TRBD2
j_call: TRBJ2-7
clone_size: few
cdr3_aa: CASSLGREVNYEQYF
cdr3_nt: TGTGCCAGCAGTTTAGGGCGGGAGGTAAACTACGAGCAGTACTTC

v_call: TRBV6-2/TRBV6-3
d_call: NA
j_call: TRBJ1-3
clone_size: NA
cdr3_aa: CASRRDSRDTIYF
cdr3_nt: TGTGCCAGCAGACGGGACTCACGGGACACCATATATTTT

v_call: TRBV12-3/TRBV12-4
d_call: TRBD1
j_call: TRBJ2-7
clone_size: many
cdr3_aa: CASSPPIRQGEQYF
cdr3_nt: TGTGCCAGCAGCCCCCCTATAAGACAGGGAGAGCAGTACTTC

v_call: TRBV29-1
d_call: NA
j_call: TRBJ2-1
clone_size: many
cdr3_aa: CTVFRDGKNEQFF
cdr3_nt: TGCACCGTTTTCCGGGACGGAAAAAATGAGCAGTTCTTC

v_call: TRBV10-3
d_call: NA
j_call: TRBJ1-1
clone_size: NA
cdr3_aa: CATHGTNTEAFF
cdr3_nt: TGTGCCACCCATGGGACGAACACTGAAGCTTTCTTT

v_call: TRBV18
d_call: NA
j_call: TRBJ2-7
clone_size: NA
cdr3_aa: CASSGAGSYEQYF
cdr3_nt: TGTGCCAGCTCAGGGGCAGGGTCCTACGAGCAGTACTTC

v_call: TRBV12-3/TRBV12-4
d_call: NA
j_call: TRBJ2-3
clone_size: many
cdr3_aa: CASSFLQGTDTQYF
cdr3_nt: TGTGCCAGCAGTTTTCTGCAGGGCACAGATACGCAGTATTTT

v_call: TRBV5-6
d_call: TRBD1
j_call: TRBJ1-1
clone_size: NA
cdr3_aa: CASSFRTGAPNYTEAFF
cdr3_nt: TGTGCCAGCAGCTTTAGGACAGGGGCCCCTAACTACACTGAAGCTTTCTTT

v_call: TRBV6-5
d_call: NA
j_call: TRBJ1-3
clone_size: NA
cdr3_aa: CASSYSKPTGFSGNTIYF
cdr3_nt: TGTGCCAGCAGTTACTCAAAACCGACAGGTTTCTCTGGAAACACCATATATTTT

v_call: TRBV18
d_call: TRBD1
j_call: TRBJ2-5
clone_size: few
cdr3_aa: CASAQGSQETQYF
cdr3_nt: TGTGCCAGCGCACAGGGGTCACAAGAGACCCAGTACTTC